One and the same sample provided the 17 T cell receptor beta chains below, sequenced in a study of OX40 agonist ivuxolimab in advanced cancers. Profiled with immunoSEQ multiplex PCR; TCRdb holds only in-frame clones, not every one. Of some 150,000 clones in the sample, about 92% are singletons; the top ten hold 0.9% to 1.2%. Material: CD4+ or CD8+ T cells sorted from blood, obtained in a trial of the OX40 agonist ivuxolimab. The receptors derive from an adult with an advanced solid tumor such as melanoma, head and neck, liver or kidney cancer.

This clone was counted once. The chain uses TRBV7-8 and TRBJ2-5, with 12 positions matching TRBD2. Germline V gene lookup returns CDR1 SGHVS and CDR2 FQNEAQ. The CDR3 totals 18 residues. The ends lost 3 bases at V and 5 bases at J; junction bases unmatched: 13. The CDR3 loop is CASSFPIRTSGKGETQYF. CDR3 DNA: TGTGCCAGCAGCTTCCCAATCCGGACTAGCGGGAAGGGGGAGACCCAGTACTTC.

The chain combines TRBV6-5 with TRBJ1-6; D is uncertain. V lost 5 bases and J lost 9, with 8 bases in between. The CDR3 length is 12 residues. The germline V gene has CDR1 MNHEY and CDR2 SVGAGI. CDR3 in amino acids: CASSNPGSPLHF. The CDR3 bases are TGTGCCAGCAGTAACCCCGGTTCACCCCTCCACTTT.

This chain connects TRBV7-2 to TRBJ2-7; D not certain. Germline V gene lookup returns CDR1 SGHTA and CDR2 FQGNSA. CDR3 length: 14 residues. V was shortened by 2 bases and J by 5 bases, with 13 bases between the two germline ends. The CDR3 DNA reads TGTGCCAGCAGCTTATATAGGGCGGTGAACGAGCAGTACTTC. This translates into CASSLYRAVNEQYF.

The chain is built from TRBV5-1 and TRBJ1-1, with D uncertain. Per germline, CDR1 SGHRS and CDR2 YFSETQ. CDR3 length: 14 amino acids. Trimming took 0 bases from V and 1 from J, leaving 7 bases between them. The CDR3 sequence is CASSLERSNTEAFF. The CDR3 DNA follows: TGCGCCAGCAGCTTGGAACGGTCGAACACTGAAGCTTTCTTT.

The count of this clone is one. V gene TRBV7-2 combines with J gene TRBJ1-1; possible D gene TRBD1, 6 bases. Trimming took off 1 base at V and 4 bases at J, with 10 bases between the two ends. This CDR3 is 14 amino acids long. Germline CDR1 SGHTA, CDR2 FQGNSA. The CDR3 coding sequence is TGTGCCAGCAGCTTAGTGACAGGCCCCACTGAAGCTTTCTTT. It specifies CASSLVTGPTEAFF.

The chain links TRBV5-5 to TRBJ1-5; D is unresolved. This CDR3 has 15 amino acids. The ends were cut back, 0 bases at V and 1 base at J, with 8 bases in the middle. Per the germline V gene, CDR1 is SGHKS and CDR2 is YYEKEE (reference sequence). CDR3 protein: CASSLGGRSNQPQHF. CDR3 nucleotides: TGTGCCAGCAGCTTGGGAGGCAGAAGCAATCAGCCCCAGCATTTT.

The V call is TRBV9, the J call TRBJ2-1; TRBD1 matches at 7 bases. Germline V lookup: CDR1 SGDLS, CDR2 YYNGEE. Trimming removed 0 bases from V and 6 bases from J; junction bases left unmatched: 6. This CDR3 contains 15 residues. The CDR3 reads CASSVGQGWSNEQFF. CDR3 nucleotides: TGTGCCAGCAGCGTAGGACAGGGTTGGAGCAATGAGCAGTTCTTC.

J is TRBJ1-6 and V is TRBV4-2; D might be TRBD1 (6 bases). This CDR3 is 18 amino acids long. V lost 4 bases and J lost 3, with 19 bases in between. Germline assignment: CDR1 LGHNA and CDR2 YNFKEQ. The CDR3 DNA reads as TGTGCCAGCAGCCGCAGTCAAGGGGGTAGCAACTATAATTCACCCCTCCACTTT. It specifies CASSRSQGGSNYNSPLHF.

In this sample, this clone turned up once. The chain recombines TRBV6-5 with TRBJ1-3; D is ambiguous. Trimming pared 6 bases from V and 0 bases from J, leaving 9 bases between. Germline CDR1 and CDR2: MNHEY and SVGAGI. CDR3 length: 14 residues. CDR3 coding DNA: TGTGCCAGCAGCAAATCCTTCTCTGGAAACACCATATATTTT. As protein: CASSKSFSGNTIYF.

The V gene is TRBV12-5, the J gene TRBJ2-5; D might be TRBD1 or TRBD2, each matching 5 bases. The germline gives CDR1 LGHNT, CDR2 FRNRAP. This CDR3 is built from 18 residues. Trimming removed 5 bases from V and 0 bases from J, with 22 bases in between. CDR3 region: CASGPLTEGWGNQETQYF. CDR3 in DNA: TGTGCTAGTGGTCCCCTGACCGAAGGGTGGGGGAACCAAGAGACCCAGTACTTC.

This chain uses TRBV7-3 with TRBJ1-1; 7 bases are a match to TRBD1. The V and J ends lost 5 bases and 1 base, in that order; junction bases with no gene match: 1. Germline assignment: CDR1 SGHTA and CDR2 FQGTGA. The CDR3 is 13 residues long. CDR3 region: CASSRQGNTEAFF. DNA of the CDR3: TGTGCCAGCAGCAGACAGGGGAACACTGAAGCTTTCTTT.

This chain connects TRBV4-1 to TRBJ2-1; D may be TRBD1 (6 bases). Trimming took off 3 bases at V and 7 bases at J, with 10 bases between the two ends. The CDR3 spans 13 residues. CDR1 and CDR2 from the germline V gene are MGHRA and YSYEKL. CDR3 nucleotide sequence: TGCGCCAGCAGCCACTCAGGGGATAATGAGCAGTTCTTC. This translates into CASSHSGDNEQFF.

J is TRBJ1-1 and V is TRBV21-1; TRBD1, the D gene given by the table, was not confirmed from the DNA. TRBV21-1 is marked as a pseudogene. This CDR3 comprises 17 residues. CDR3 nucleotides: TGTGCCAGCAGCAAAGGCCCCCTGACAGGGGTGAACACTGAAGCTTTCTTT. Its protein is CASSKGPLTGVNTEAFF.

This rearrangement joins TRBV5-6 to TRBJ1-3; D is unresolved. V lost 4 bases to trimming and J lost 8 bases, with 7 bases between them. Germline loops: CDR1 SGHDT, CDR2 YYEEEE. This CDR3 comprises 11 residues. This CDR3 reads CASSPRYTIYF. The CDR3 DNA reads as TGTGCCAGCAGCCCGCGTTACACCATATATTTT.

The chain couples TRBV29-1 to TRBJ1-1; D gene uncertain. The germline gives CDR1 SQVTM, CDR2 ANQGSEA. The CDR3 loop spans 13 amino acids. V gave up 3 bases and J gave up 3 bases, with 11 bases separating them. This CDR3 reads CSVERVFDTEAFF. The CDR3 DNA follows: TGCAGCGTTGAGAGGGTTTTCGACACTGAAGCTTTCTTT.

CDR3 protein: CASSFSDVGEQYF. The CDR3 region has the DNA TGCGCCAGCAGCTTCTCTGACGTCGGCGAGCAGTACTTC. The V gene is TRBV5-1, the J gene TRBJ2-7, with D unresolved. Trimming shortened V by 2 bases and J by 6 bases, and 12 bases separated the two germline ends. Germline CDR1 is SGHRS and CDR2 is YFSETQ. The CDR3 contains 13 residues.

The chain joins TRBV5-1 to TRBJ2-5; no clear D. The V and J ends lost 8 bases and 5 bases respectively, with 16 bases between them. Per germline, CDR1 SGHRS and CDR2 YFSETQ. This CDR3 region has 13 residues. DNA for the CDR3: TGCGCCAGTTCGAAGGACCGCCCGGAGACCCAGTACTTC. Protein: CASSKDRPETQYF.